Following are 25 T cell receptor beta chains from one sample sequenced in a study of PD-L1 blockade in urothelial cancer. The assay was immunoSEQ multiplex PCR, and TCRdb's table has in-frame clones only and misses some. The sample shows around 40,000 clones, 80% to 90% of them seen only once. The source was PBMCs, collected around atezolizumab (anti-PD-L1) treatment. The receptor source for this set is a man aged 60 to 75 with urothelial cancer.

The V call is TRBV18, the J call TRBJ2-5; TRBD2 agrees at 13 bases. CDR1 is KGHSH, CDR2 LQKENI, per germline. V shed 4 bases, J shed 6 bases, and the junction held 8 bases outside the gene matches. This CDR3 contains 16 residues. The CDR3 bases are TGTGCCAGCTCACTAGCCGGACTAGCGGGAGAGAAGACCCAGTACTTC. Residues: CASSLAGLAGEKTQYF.

The chain uses TRBV18 and TRBJ1-5; possible D gene TRBD1, 5 bases. Germline V CDR1 and CDR2: KGHSH, LQKENI. Deletions cut 0 bases from V and 4 bases from J, with 10 bases between. The CDR3 spans 15 residues. The CDR3 sequence: CASSPPGPKNQPQHF. The CDR3 DNA is TGTGCCAGCTCACCACCGGGGCCGAAAAATCAGCCCCAGCATTTT.

The V call is TRBV7-6, the J call TRBJ2-5; 7 nucleotides line up with TRBD2. CDR3 size: 15 residues. The V and J ends lost 6 bases and 2 bases, in that order; junction bases with no gene match: 9. Germline assignment: CDR1 SGHVS and CDR2 FNYEAQ. The CDR3 reads CASSNSLGGQETQYF. In nucleotides, the CDR3 is TGTGCCAGCAGTAATTCCTTGGGGGGGCAAGAGACCCAGTACTTC.

This chain uses TRBV10-3 with TRBJ2-7; TRBD1 might be the D (6 bases). The CDR3 sequence is 15 residues long. Trimming removed 0 bases from V and 2 bases from J, with 11 bases in between. Germline CDR1 reads ENHRY; CDR2 reads SYGVKD. In DNA form, the CDR3 reads TGTGCCATCAGTGAGTCACAGGGTGGCACCTACGAGCAGTACTTC. Its translation is CAISESQGGTYEQYF.

The chain recombines TRBV6-4 with TRBJ2-1; 8 nucleotides agree with TRBD2. J gave up 10 bases and V 5 bases, and 4 bases lay outside the gene matches. The CDR3 covers 12 residues. Germline V gene sequence: CDR1 MRHNA, CDR2 SNTAGT. The CDR3 loop reads CASSPSGYEQFF. CDR3 bases: TGTGCCAGCAGTCCTAGCGGGTACGAGCAGTTCTTC.

The CDR3 here is CASSPPGLAGVGDEQYF. The CDR3 DNA reads TGTGCCAGCAGCCCCCCCGGACTAGCGGGAGTCGGAGACGAGCAGTACTTC. This chain connects TRBV7-9 to TRBJ2-7, with 13 nucleotides matching TRBD2. The CDR3 sequence is 17 residues long. Trimming cost V 5 bases and J 5 bases; bases outside gene matches: 12. In germline, CDR1 is SEHNR, CDR2 FQNEAQ (reference sequence).

J is TRBJ1-2 and V is TRBV19, with D hard to call. This CDR3 has 14 amino acids. Germline V CDR1 and CDR2: LNHDA, SQIVND (reference sequence). Trimming shortened V by 3 bases and J by 4 bases, and 12 bases separated the two germline ends. CDR3 in amino acids: CASSIGRSSYGYTF. CDR3 coding DNA: TGTGCCAGTAGTATTGGTCGGTCCTCCTATGGCTACACCTTC.

This sequence joins TRBV27 and TRBJ1-2, with D possibly TRBD1 on 5 matching bases. The CDR3 spans 12 residues. Trimming removed 3 bases from V and 4 bases from J, with 6 bases in between. Per germline, CDR1 MNHEY and CDR2 SMNVEV (reference sequence). The CDR3 loop is CASSLQGYGYTF. The CDR3 coding sequence is TGTGCCAGCAGTTTGCAGGGCTATGGCTACACCTTC.

The CDR3 coding sequence is TGTGCCAGCAGCTTTCGAGCGGGAGGCCGCAATGAGCAGTTCTTC. The encoded protein is CASSFRAGGRNEQFF. This chain joins TRBV13 and TRBJ2-1; TRBD2 matches at 9 bases. Trimming removed 3 bases from V and 6 bases from J; junction bases left unmatched: 6. Germline lookup yields CDR1 PRHDT and CDR2 FYEKMQ (reference sequence). The CDR3 is 15 residues long. Supplemented by reference TRBV13 and TRBJ2-1, the full variable domain reads AAGVIQSPRHLIKEKRETATLKCYPIPRHDTVYWYQQGPGQDPQFLISFYEKMQSDKGSIPDRFSAQQFSDYHSELNMSSLELGDSALYFCASSFRAGGRNEQFFGPGTRLTVL.

The V call is TRBV5-1, the J call TRBJ1-2; D remains unclear. Germline CDR1 SGHRS, CDR2 YFSETQ. This CDR3 has 15 amino acids. V was trimmed by 0 bases and J by 4 bases, leaving 13 bases between them. The CDR3 here is CASSLDAGSAYGYTF. For the CDR3, the DNA is TGCGCCAGCAGCTTGGATGCGGGTAGTGCCTATGGCTACACCTTC.

This clone was seen a single time. The V gene is TRBV25-1, the J gene TRBJ2-7, with TRBD1 identical over 9 bases. Germline V gene sequence: CDR1 MGHDK, CDR2 SYGVNS. The trim removed 6 bases at V and 6 bases at J, leaving 12 bases unmatched. The CDR3 extends over 15 amino acids. CDR3 nucleotide sequence: TGTGCCAGCAGCTGGCCGGGACAGGGAATAGGCGAGCAGTACTTC. Its protein product is CASSWPGQGIGEQYF.

In its sample, this clone was seen once. The chain recombines TRBV10-3 with TRBJ1-3; D unclear. The CDR3 runs to 15 residues. CDR1 and CDR2 (germline): ENHRY, SYGVKD. Trimming stripped 4 bases from V and 0 bases from J, with 10 bases between. The CDR3 reads CAISAATNSGNTIYF. CDR3 DNA: TGTGCCATCAGTGCGGCGACAAACTCTGGAAACACCATATATTTT.

This sequence joins TRBV19 and TRBJ2-5; 14 positions match TRBD2. The CDR3 loop spans 15 amino acids. Germline values: CDR1 LNHDA, CDR2 SQIVND (reference sequence). The junction had 5 bases not matched to a gene; V was cut back by 7 bases and J by 4 bases. Written as DNA, the CDR3 is TGTGCCAGTACCCAGGGGACTAGCGGGGGAGAGACCCAGTACTTC. It yields the protein CASTQGTSGGETQYF.

The rearrangement links TRBV10-2 to TRBJ2-7; 11 bases match TRBD2. The CDR3 has 14 amino acids. CDR1 is WSHSY and CDR2 is SAAADI in the germline V gene. The J segment lost 5 bases and the V segment lost 4 bases, leaving 4 bases of the junction unmatched. The DNA of the CDR3 is TGCGCCAGCAGTGCACTAGCGGGAGTCAACGAGCAGTACTTC. This gives the protein CASSALAGVNEQYF.

The chain carries TRBV6-5 and TRBJ2-2, with D possibly matching TRBD1 (5 bases). Germline CDR1 and CDR2: MNHEY and SVGAGI. Between the trimmed V and J ends, which lost 7 bases and 5 bases, there was a span of 14 bases. The CDR3 contains 14 residues. CDR3 residues: CASTSWQGTGELFF. The CDR3 bases are TGTGCCAGCACCTCATGGCAGGGAACCGGGGAGCTGTTTTTT.

The chain carries TRBV7-9 and TRBJ1-3; tentatively, D is TRBD1 (5 bases). V lost 5 bases to trimming and J lost 2 bases, with 10 bases between them. The CDR3 consists of 14 residues. Germline assignment: CDR1 SEHNR and CDR2 FQNEAQ (reference sequence). The CDR3 region has the DNA TGTGCCAGCAGCATTCCGGGGGCTGGAAACACCATATATTTT. This codes for CASSIPGAGNTIYF.

The chain links TRBV28 to TRBJ1-5, with D tentatively TRBD1 (6 bases). CDR3 length: 15 amino acids. The germline V and J ends were trimmed by 2 bases and 2 bases, with 10 bases remaining between them. The V gene's germline CDR1 is MDHEN and CDR2 SYDVKM. CDR3 DNA sequence: TGTGCCAGCAGTTTAGTCAGGGGAGGCAATCAGCCCCAGCATTTT. This gives the protein CASSLVRGGNQPQHF. Full variable domain (rest looked up from reference TRBV28 and TRBJ1-5): DVKVTQSSRYLVKRTGEKVFLECVQDMDHENMFWYRQDPGLGLRLIYFSYDVKMKEKGDIPEGYSVSREKKERFSLILESASTNQTSMYLCASSLVRGGNQPQHFGDGTRLSIL.

The chain recombines TRBV4-3 with TRBJ2-1; 14 bases fit TRBD2. From germline, CDR1 is LGHNA and CDR2 YSLEER. The CDR3 runs 18 residues. Trimming took 1 base from V and 4 from J; bases not matched to a gene: 6. Here the CDR3 DNA reads TGCGCCAGCAGCCAAGCGGGGACTAGCGGGGGCTTTTACAATGAGCAGTTCTTC. It specifies CASSQAGTSGGFYNEQFF.

The V call is TRBV7-7, the J call TRBJ2-7; D is perhaps TRBD1 (7 bases). The germline V gene has CDR1 SSHAT and CDR2 FNYEAQ (reference sequence). Trimming left V 5 bases short and J 2 bases short, with 10 bases between. The CDR3 extends over 13 amino acids. CDR3 nucleotide sequence: TGTGCCAGCAGCCGGGGGACAGCCTACGAGCAGTACTTC. It codes for CASSRGTAYEQYF. The full variable domain, rest sourced from reference TRBV7-7 and TRBJ2-7, is GAGVSQSPRYKVTKRGQDVTLRCDPISSHATLYWYQQALGQGPEFLTYFNYEAQPDKSGLPSDRFSAERPEGSISTLTIQRTEQRDSAMYRCASSRGTAYEQYFGPGTRLTVT.

The V and J genes are TRBV18 and TRBJ2-2; 8 bases are shared with TRBD2. The J segment lost 0 bases and the V segment lost 3 bases, leaving 9 bases of the junction unmatched. Germline CDR1 and CDR2: KGHSH and LQKENI. This CDR3 has 18 residues. CDR3 bases: TGTGCCAGCTCACCTCGCCTAGCGGGCTTCGCGAACACCGGGGAGCTGTTTTTT. Translation: CASSPRLAGFANTGELFF. The full variable domain, with the rest looked up from reference TRBV18 and TRBJ2-2, is NAGVMQNPRHLVRRRGQEARLRCSPMKGHSHVYWYRQLPEEGLKFMVYLQKENIIDESGMPKERFSAEFPKEGPSILRIQQVVRGDSAAYFCASSPRLAGFANTGELFFGEGSRLTVL.

This sequence joins TRBV29-1 and TRBJ2-5; possibly TRBD1 for D (5 bases). The V end was cut by 2 bases, the J end by 5 bases, with 15 bases between. Germline assignment: CDR1 SQVTM and CDR2 ANQGSEA. CDR3 length: 14 residues. For the CDR3, the DNA is TGCAGCGTTGAATTCAGGGTTAGATCGGAGACCCAGTACTTC. This encodes CSVEFRVRSETQYF.

This chain connects TRBV6-6 to TRBJ2-2; 7 nucleotides agree with TRBD2. Per the germline V gene, CDR1 is MNHNY and CDR2 is SVGAGI (reference sequence). CDR3 size: 13 residues. The V gene end was trimmed by 8 bases and the J gene end by 3 bases; junction bases not matched to a gene: 3. The CDR3 DNA is TGTGCCAGCGGGGCGGGGGACACCGGGGAGCTGTTTTTT. Its protein is CASGAGDTGELFF.

The chain combines TRBV5-4 with TRBJ1-1; D gene ambiguous. The CDR3 spans 14 residues. Germline V gene data show CDR1 as SGHNT and CDR2 as YYREEE (reference sequence). V lost 0 bases and J lost 1, with 7 bases in between. Written as DNA, the CDR3 is TGTGCCAGCAGCTTGGGGCAGGCGAACACTGAAGCTTTCTTT. It translates to CASSLGQANTEAFF.

This clone has a single count. V gene TRBV5-4 combines with J gene TRBJ1-1; D perhaps matches TRBD1 (5 bases). The germline CDR1 and CDR2 sequences are SGHNT and YYREEE (reference sequence). The CDR3 runs to 14 residues. The ends were cut back, 0 bases at V and 5 bases at J, with 11 bases in the middle. Here the CDR3 DNA reads TGTGCCAGCAGCTTGGATGGGGGGGGAACTGAAGCTTTCTTT. Translation gives CASSLDGGGTEAFF.

The rearrangement joins TRBV19 to TRBJ2-5; 12 bases are a match to TRBD2. V gave up 4 bases and J gave up 4 bases; unmatched junction bases: 1. Germline CDR1 is LNHDA and CDR2 is SQIVND (reference sequence). This CDR3 has 14 amino acids. The CDR3 coding sequence is TGTGCCAGTAGTAGGGGACTAGCGGGAGAGACCCAGTACTTC. Its translation is CASSRGLAGETQYF.